The 25 T cell receptor beta chains in this list originate from one sample, sequenced in a study of blood T cells in healthy people across ages. Through a sample-barcoded 5' primer and a J-beta primer mix, a second PCR was run for about 6 to 11 cycles. TCRdb reanalysed the 5' RACE reads using MiXCR and keeps one entry per CDR3 protein. The table records about 2 million distinct CDR3 sequences, just under 50% of them present only once. Sequencing was carried out using blood. These receptors were obtained from a middle-aged woman in good health.

The chain is built from TRBV5-1 and TRBJ2-7; possibly TRBD1 for D (8 bases). This CDR3 is built from 15 residues. Trimming left V 4 bases short and J 2 bases short, with 16 bases between. Germline loops: CDR1 SGHRS, CDR2 YFSETQ. For the CDR3, the DNA is TGCGCCAGCAGCCCCCAAACAGGGGGGGCCTACGAGCAGTACTTC. It codes for CASSPQTGGAYEQYF.

The CDR3 region is CASSLLGEPYSGANVLTF. CDR3 nucleotide sequence: TGTGCCAGCAGCTTATTGGGGGAACCCTACTCTGGGGCCAACGTCCTGACTTTC. The rearrangement uses TRBV7-3 and TRBJ2-6; D possibly matches TRBD1 or TRBD2 (5 bases each). This CDR3 contains 18 residues. Trimming left V 2 bases short and J 0 bases short, with 14 bases between. The V gene's germline CDR1 is SGHTA and CDR2 FQGTGA.

Only a few counts were recorded for this clonotype. The rearrangement links TRBV20-1 to TRBJ1-4; a possible D gene is TRBD1 (5 bases). In germline, CDR1 is DFQATT, CDR2 SNEGSKA (reference sequence). The V and J ends lost 6 bases and 2 bases respectively, with 10 bases between them. The CDR3 covers 13 residues. In DNA, the CDR3 is TGCAGTGCCCCGGGACGGACTAATGAAAAACTGTTTTTT. The encoded protein is CSAPGRTNEKLFF.

This clonotype was seen more than once but under ten times. The rearrangement uses TRBV18 and TRBJ2-3; no firm D call. Germline V gene data show CDR1 as KGHSH and CDR2 as LQKENI. Trimming took off 7 bases at V and 3 bases at J, with 20 bases between the two ends. This CDR3 region has 16 residues. The CDR3 is CASFPRDHRGTDTQYF. DNA of the CDR3: TGTGCCAGCTTTCCACGAGACCACCGTGGGACAGATACGCAGTATTTT.

The DNA of the CDR3 is TGTGCCAGTGGGCGACAGGGTAAAGGCACTGAAGCTTTCTTT. Translation gives CASGRQGKGTEAFF. V is TRBV19 and J is TRBJ1-1; 7 bases align to TRBD1. CDR1 is LNHDA and CDR2 is SQIVND in the germline V gene (reference sequence). Trimming took 8 bases from V and 4 from J; bases not matched to a gene: 10. The CDR3 covers 14 residues. Filled out from reference TRBV19 and TRBJ1-1, the complete variable domain reads DGGITQSPKYLFRKEGQNVTLSCEQNLNHDAMYWYRQDPGQGLRLIYYSQIVNDFQKGDIAEGYSVSREKKESFPLTVTSAQKNPTAFYLCASGRQGKGTEAFFGQGTRLTVV.

In this sample, this clonotype turned up a few times. The chain is built from TRBV7-8 and TRBJ1-2; maybe TRBD1 (6 bases). This CDR3 has 17 residues. V dropped 5 bases and J dropped 6 bases, with 25 bases sitting between them. CDR1 and CDR2 from the germline V gene are SGHVS and FQNEAQ. CDR3 DNA: TGTGCCAGCAGCCCCCCCGTTGCGGACAGTGGCATTCATGGCTACACCTTC. Protein: CASSPPVADSGIHGYTF. Full variable domain (outside the CDR3, taken from reference TRBV7-8 and TRBJ1-2): GAGVSQSPRYKVAKRGQDVALRCDPISGHVSLFWYQQALGQGPEFLTYFQNEAQLDKSGLPSDRFFAERPEGSVSTLKIQRTQQEDSAVYLCASSPPVADSGIHGYTFGSGTRLTVV.

The V call is TRBV13, the J call TRBJ2-3; 9 bases are shared with TRBD1. This CDR3 comprises 16 residues. V shed 5 bases and J 7 bases; nucleotides not matched to a gene: 13. The germline V gene encodes CDR1 PRHDT and CDR2 FYEKMQ (reference sequence). As DNA, the CDR3 is TGTGCCAGCAGCCCCAAGACAGGGGGAGATGGAAATACGCAGTATTTT. Residues: CASSPKTGGDGNTQYF.

The genes are TRBV6-1 and TRBJ2-6, with D possibly being TRBD2 (5 bases). Trimming pared 8 bases from V and 0 bases from J, leaving 8 bases between. CDR3 length equals 14 residues. The germline CDR1 and CDR2 sequences are MNHNS and SASEGT. The CDR3 DNA reads as TGTGCCAGCCTGGAGGTCTCTGGGGCCAACGTCCTGACTTTC. Amino acids: CASLEVSGANVLTF.

This CDR3 reads CASRMGQGNEQYF. As DNA, the CDR3 is TGTGCCAGCAGGATGGGACAGGGAAACGAGCAGTACTTC. V and J are TRBV6-2 or TRBV6-3 and TRBJ2-7, with 9 bases matching TRBD1. The CDR3 sequence is 13 residues long. Per germline, CDR1 MNHEY and CDR2 SVGEGT. V dropped 6 bases and J dropped 5; count of bases not matched to a gene: 5.

This clonotype was observed a single time. The rearrangement uses TRBV20-1 and TRBJ1-4; D not resolved. This CDR3 region has 13 residues. Trimming cost V 4 bases and J 3 bases, with 9 bases left between them. CDR1 DFQATT and CDR2 SNEGSKA come from the germline V gene (reference sequence). CDR3 sequence (DNA): TGCAGTGCTAAGACACAGTCTAATGAAAAACTGTTTTTT. It translates to CSAKTQSNEKLFF.

The chain employs TRBV20-1 and TRBJ2-4; perhaps TRBD1 as D (5 bases). The closer fit of TRBJ2-7 to the DNA end suggests the J call may be wrong. Germline lookup yields CDR1 DFQATT and CDR2 SNEGSKA (reference sequence). The CDR3 consists of 16 residues. The CDR3 sequence is CSPSRPMSDSYYEQYF. CDR3 nucleotides: TGCAGTCCATCCCGACCTATGAGCGACAGTTACTACGAGCAGTACTTC.

The CDR3, as DNA: TGTGCCAGCAGCTTATCAGGGAAGGGGAGCAATCAGCCCCAGCATTTT. It codes for CASSLSGKGSNQPQHF. The chain joins TRBV5-5 to TRBJ1-5; a possible D gene is TRBD1 (5 bases). The CDR3 extends over 16 amino acids. Per germline, CDR1 SGHKS and CDR2 YYEKEE (reference sequence). V lost 2 bases and J lost 1, with 13 bases in between.

The V and J genes are TRBV5-1 and TRBJ1-5; tentatively, D is TRBD1 (6 bases). The V end lost 4 bases, the J end lost 5 bases, and 10 bases lay between the germline ends. Germline values: CDR1 SGHRS, CDR2 YFSETQ. The CDR3 is 13 amino acids. CDR3 region: CASSPEGDQPQHF. The CDR3 DNA follows: TGCGCCAGCAGCCCCGAGGGGGATCAGCCCCAGCATTTT.

This clonotype was observed a few times. V usage is TRBV3-1 and J usage is TRBJ2-5; 7 bases line up with TRBD2. The trim removed 0 bases at V and 6 bases at J, leaving 7 bases unmatched. Germline V lookup: CDR1 LGHDT, CDR2 YNNKEL (reference sequence). The CDR3 totals 15 residues. The CDR3 loop is CASSQDRLAIKTQYF. The CDR3 nucleotides are TGTGCCAGCAGCCAAGATCGACTAGCTATTAAGACCCAGTACTTC.

In the case of this clonotype: At one end the junction does not follow the germline gene, possibly because of a read error. The chain combines TRBV5-6 with TRBJ2-1; D remains unclear. CDR3 length: 12 residues. CDR1 is SGHDT, CDR2 YYEEEE, per germline. For the CDR3, the DNA is TGTGCCAGCAACTTGTGGATGGATGAGCAGTTCTTC. It translates to CASNLWMDEQFF.

The chain is built from TRBV6-2 or TRBV6-3 and TRBJ2-2; D is possibly TRBD1 (5 bases). Germline values: CDR1 MNHEY, CDR2 SVGEGT. Trimming removed 4 bases at V and 6 bases at J, with 12 bases between. The CDR3 is 14 residues long. CDR3 nucleotides: TGTGCCAGCAGTTCCCTGACAGATTCCGGGGAGCTGTTTTTT. It is translated as CASSSLTDSGELFF.

This clonotype has just a few counts. V is TRBV7-2 and J is TRBJ2-3; TRBD1 is a possible D gene (6 bases). Germline assignment: CDR1 SGHTA and CDR2 FQGNSA. V shed 7 bases and J shed 1 base, with 9 bases lying between them. The CDR3 has 13 residues. CDR3 in amino acids: CASTAGGTDTQYF. In DNA, the CDR3 is TGTGCCAGCACCGCAGGGGGCACAGATACGCAGTATTTT.

The chain's CDR3 is CASSYAPLAPGSYNEQFF. The CDR3 bases are TGTGCCAGCAGTTACGCGCCGCTAGCACCAGGGTCCTACAATGAGCAGTTCTTC. The rearrangement links TRBV6-5 to TRBJ2-1; D may be TRBD1 or TRBD2 (5 bases each). The germline CDR1 and CDR2 sequences are MNHEY and SVGAGI. V lost 2 bases to trimming and J lost 1 base, with 18 bases between them. The CDR3 is 18 residues long.

V usage is TRBV13 and J usage is TRBJ2-7; TRBD1 aligns across 8 bases. V shed 5 bases, J shed 3 bases, and the junction held 6 bases outside the gene matches. Per germline, CDR1 PRHDT and CDR2 FYEKMQ (reference sequence). This CDR3 region has 14 residues. The CDR3 sequence is CASSAPGTGYEQYF. CDR3 coding DNA: TGTGCCAGCAGCGCCCCCGGGACAGGCTACGAGCAGTACTTC. Variable domain in full (rest from reference TRBV13 and TRBJ2-7): AAGVIQSPRHLIKEKRETATLKCYPIPRHDTVYWYQQGPGQDPQFLISFYEKMQSDKGSIPDRFSAQQFSDYHSELNMSSLELGDSALYFCASSAPGTGYEQYFGPGTRLTVT.

This clonotype was recorded only once. The chain has TRBV6-1 and TRBJ2-7; D unresolved. V shed 9 bases and J shed 7 bases, with 22 bases lying between them. Per the germline V gene, CDR1 is MNHNS and CDR2 is SASEGT. The CDR3 spans 14 residues. CDR3 sequence: CASKTYPSYNEQYF. For the CDR3, the DNA is TGTGCCAGTAAGACGTACCCCTCCTACAATGAGCAGTACTTC.

In this sample, this clonotype turned up a few times. This rearrangement joins TRBV5-1 to TRBJ2-5; 7 nucleotides line up with TRBD1. Unmatched junction bases numbered 6, after V lost 0 bases and J lost 1 base. Per the germline V gene, CDR1 is SGHRS and CDR2 is YFSETQ. CDR3 length: 16 residues. This CDR3 is CASSLEGGRRQETQYF. The CDR3, as DNA: TGCGCCAGCAGCTTGGAAGGGGGCAGACGCCAAGAGACCCAGTACTTC.

This clonotype was counted between two and nine times. The rearrangement joins TRBV12-3 or TRBV12-4 to TRBJ2-5; D not certain. The CDR3 loop spans 15 amino acids. The V end was cut by 10 bases, the J end by 7 bases, with 25 bases between. The CDR3 region is CATHNWSQNKGTQYF. The CDR3 DNA sequence: TGTGCCACCCATAATTGGTCACAAAATAAAGGGACCCAGTACTTC.

The J gene is TRBJ2-5, the V gene TRBV20-1, with 7 bases matching TRBD1. Germline trimming cut 3 bases from V and 4 bases from J; bases unmatched to any gene: 5. CDR1 DFQATT and CDR2 SNEGSKA come from the germline V gene (reference sequence). The CDR3 has 13 amino acids. CDR3 nucleotides: TGCAGTGCTAGGGGACACAGGGGAGAGACCCAGTACTTC. It encodes CSARGHRGETQYF.

This clonotype was seen a few times. The gene calls are TRBV9 and TRBJ2-5; D might be TRBD1 or TRBD2, each matching 6 bases. V was clipped by 7 bases and J by 4 bases, with 14 bases between them. Germline CDR1 reads SGDLS; CDR2 reads YYNGEE. The length of the CDR3 is 13 residues. CDR3 bases: TGTGCCAGCCAAAGGGGGGTCGGAGAGACCCAGTACTTC. It translates to CASQRGVGETQYF.

In this sample, this clonotype turned up many times. The genes are TRBV29-1 and TRBJ2-5, with a weak D call TRBD2 (5 bases). CDR3 length equals 14 residues. Trimming pared 6 bases from V and 7 bases from J, leaving 21 bases between. Germline CDR1 SQVTM, CDR2 ANQGSEA. The chain's CDR3 is CSVRSLTEEWTQYF. DNA of the CDR3: TGCAGCGTCAGATCCTTGACGGAGGAATGGACCCAGTACTTC.